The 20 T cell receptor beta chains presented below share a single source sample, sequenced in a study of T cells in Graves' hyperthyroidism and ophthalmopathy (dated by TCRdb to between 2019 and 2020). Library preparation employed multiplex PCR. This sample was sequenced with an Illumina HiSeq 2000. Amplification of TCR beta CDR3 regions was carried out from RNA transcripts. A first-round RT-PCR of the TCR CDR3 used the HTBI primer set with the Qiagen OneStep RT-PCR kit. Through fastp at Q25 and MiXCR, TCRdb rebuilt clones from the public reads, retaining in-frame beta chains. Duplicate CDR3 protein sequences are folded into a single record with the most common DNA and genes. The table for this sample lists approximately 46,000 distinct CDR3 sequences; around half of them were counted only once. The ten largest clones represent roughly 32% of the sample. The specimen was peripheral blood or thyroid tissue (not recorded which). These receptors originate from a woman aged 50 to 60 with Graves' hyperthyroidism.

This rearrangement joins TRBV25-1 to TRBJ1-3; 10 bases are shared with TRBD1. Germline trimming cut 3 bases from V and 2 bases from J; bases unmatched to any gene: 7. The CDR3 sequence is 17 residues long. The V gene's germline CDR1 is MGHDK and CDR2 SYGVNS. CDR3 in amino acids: CASSDLPGQGAGNTIYF. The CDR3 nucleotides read TGTGCCAGCAGTGACCTCCCCGGACAGGGGGCTGGAAACACCATATATTTT.

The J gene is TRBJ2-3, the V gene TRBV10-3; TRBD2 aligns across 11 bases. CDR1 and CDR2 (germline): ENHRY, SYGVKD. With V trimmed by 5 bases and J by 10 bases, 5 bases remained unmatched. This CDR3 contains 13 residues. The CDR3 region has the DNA TGTGCCATCAGTACTAGCGGGAGAGGCGCGCAGTATTTT. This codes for CAISTSGRGAQYF.

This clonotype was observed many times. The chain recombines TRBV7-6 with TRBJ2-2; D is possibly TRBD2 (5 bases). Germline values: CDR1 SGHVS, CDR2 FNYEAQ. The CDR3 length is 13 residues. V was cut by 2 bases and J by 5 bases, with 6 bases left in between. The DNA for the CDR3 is TGTGCCAGCAGCTTATGGGAGACCGGGGAGCTGTTTTTT. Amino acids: CASSLWETGELFF.

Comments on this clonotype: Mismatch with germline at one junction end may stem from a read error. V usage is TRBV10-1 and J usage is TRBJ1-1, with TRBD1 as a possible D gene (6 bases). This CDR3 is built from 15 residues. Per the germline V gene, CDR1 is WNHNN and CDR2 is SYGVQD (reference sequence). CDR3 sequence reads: CASSRNREDGNEAFF. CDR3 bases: TGCGCCAGCAGCAGAAACAGGGAGGACGGAAATGAAGCCTTCTTT.

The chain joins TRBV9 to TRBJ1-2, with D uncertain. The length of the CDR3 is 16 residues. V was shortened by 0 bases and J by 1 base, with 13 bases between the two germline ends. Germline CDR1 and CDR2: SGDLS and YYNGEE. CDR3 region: CASSVGEALNNYGYTF. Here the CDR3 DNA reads TGTGCCAGCAGCGTAGGAGAAGCACTAAATAACTATGGCTACACCTTC.

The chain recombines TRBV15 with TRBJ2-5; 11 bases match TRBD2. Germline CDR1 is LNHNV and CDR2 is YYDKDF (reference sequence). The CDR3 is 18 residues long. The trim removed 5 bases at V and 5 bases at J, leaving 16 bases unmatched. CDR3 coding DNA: TGTGCCACCAGCCCCCGTCTAGCGGGAGGAGCGAGGTGGGAGACCCAGTACTTC. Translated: CATSPRLAGGARWETQYF. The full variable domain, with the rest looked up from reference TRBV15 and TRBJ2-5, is DAMVIQNPRYQVTQFGKPVTLSCSQTLNHNVMYWYQQKSSQAPKLLFHYYDKDFNNEADTPDNFQSRRPNTSFCFLDIRSPGLGDTAMYLCATSPRLAGGARWETQYFGPGTRLLVL.

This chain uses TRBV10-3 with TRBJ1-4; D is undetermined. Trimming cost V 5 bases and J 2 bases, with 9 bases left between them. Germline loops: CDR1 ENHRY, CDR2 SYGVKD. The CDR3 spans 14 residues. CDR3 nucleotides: TGTGCCATCAGTTTAGGACCGACTAATGAAAAACTGTTTTTT. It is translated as CAISLGPTNEKLFF.

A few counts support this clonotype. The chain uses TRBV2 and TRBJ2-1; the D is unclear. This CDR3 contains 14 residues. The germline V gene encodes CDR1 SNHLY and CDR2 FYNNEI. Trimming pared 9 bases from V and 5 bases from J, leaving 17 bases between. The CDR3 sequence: CASGVRATNNEQFF. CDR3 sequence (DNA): TGTGCCAGTGGGGTACGTGCGACAAACAATGAGCAGTTCTTC.

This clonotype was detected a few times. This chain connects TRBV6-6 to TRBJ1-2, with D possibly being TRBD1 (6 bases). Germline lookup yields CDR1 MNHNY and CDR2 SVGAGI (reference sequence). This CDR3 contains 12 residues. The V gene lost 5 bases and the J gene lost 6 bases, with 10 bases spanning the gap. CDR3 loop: CASSPRGNGYTF. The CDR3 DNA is TGTGCCAGCAGTCCTAGGGGGAATGGCTACACCTTC.

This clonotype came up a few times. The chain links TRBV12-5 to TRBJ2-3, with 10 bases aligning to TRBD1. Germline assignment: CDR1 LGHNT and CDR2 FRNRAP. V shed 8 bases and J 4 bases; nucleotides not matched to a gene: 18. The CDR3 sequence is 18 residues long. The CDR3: CASPSGTGVPHSSDTQYF. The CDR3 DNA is TGTGCTAGTCCCTCCGGGACAGGGGTTCCCCACTCCTCAGATACGCAGTATTTT.

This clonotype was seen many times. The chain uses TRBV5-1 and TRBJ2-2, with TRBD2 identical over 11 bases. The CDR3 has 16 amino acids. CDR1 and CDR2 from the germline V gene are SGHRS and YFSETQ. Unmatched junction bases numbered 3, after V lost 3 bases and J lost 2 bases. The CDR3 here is CASSSRLAGNTGELFF. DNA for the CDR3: TGCGCCAGCAGCTCACGACTAGCGGGAAACACCGGGGAGCTGTTTTTT. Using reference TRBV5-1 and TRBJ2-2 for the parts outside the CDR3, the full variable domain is KAGVTQTPRYLIKTRGQQVTLSCSPISGHRSVSWYQQTPGQGLQFLFEYFSETQRNKGNFPGRFSGRQFSNSRSEMNVSTLELGDSALYLCASSSRLAGNTGELFFGEGSRLTVL.

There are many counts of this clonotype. The CDR3 reads CASSRRGGNQPQHF. DNA for the CDR3: TGTGCCAGCAGCCGAAGGGGTGGCAATCAGCCCCAGCATTTT. The chain links TRBV5-6 to TRBJ1-5, with a weak D call TRBD1 (5 bases). This CDR3 contains 14 residues. Germline CDR1 is SGHDT and CDR2 is YYEEEE. Trimming cost V 4 bases and J 2 bases, with 10 bases left between them. Full variable domain (missing parts from reference TRBV5-6 and TRBJ1-5): DAGVTQSPTHLIKTRGQQVTLRCSPKSGHDTVSWYQQALGQGPQFIFQYYEEEERQRGNFPDRFSGHQFPNYSSELNVNALLLGDSALYLCASSRRGGNQPQHFGDGTRLSIL.

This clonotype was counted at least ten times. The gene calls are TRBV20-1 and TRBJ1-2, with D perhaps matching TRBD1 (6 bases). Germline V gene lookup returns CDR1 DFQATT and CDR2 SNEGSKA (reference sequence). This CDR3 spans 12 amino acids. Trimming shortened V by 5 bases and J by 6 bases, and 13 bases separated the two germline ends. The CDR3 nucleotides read TGCAGTGCTGGGGGGCGGGGGCATGGCTACACCTTC. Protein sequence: CSAGGRGHGYTF.

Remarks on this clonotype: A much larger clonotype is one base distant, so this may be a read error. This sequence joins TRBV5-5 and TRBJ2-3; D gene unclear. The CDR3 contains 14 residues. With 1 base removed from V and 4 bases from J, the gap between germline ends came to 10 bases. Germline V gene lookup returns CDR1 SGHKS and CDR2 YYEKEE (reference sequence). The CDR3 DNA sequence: TGTGCCAGCAGCTTGCAGAGAGGCTCAGATACGCAGTATTTT. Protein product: CASSLQRGSDTQYF.

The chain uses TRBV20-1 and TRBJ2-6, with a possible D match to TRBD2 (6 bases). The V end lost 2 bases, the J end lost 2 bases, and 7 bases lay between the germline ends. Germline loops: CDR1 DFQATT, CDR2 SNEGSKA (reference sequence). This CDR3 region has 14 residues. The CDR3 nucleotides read TGCAGTGCTAGACCGGGGGCTGGGGCCAACGTCCTGACTTTC. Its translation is CSARPGAGANVLTF.

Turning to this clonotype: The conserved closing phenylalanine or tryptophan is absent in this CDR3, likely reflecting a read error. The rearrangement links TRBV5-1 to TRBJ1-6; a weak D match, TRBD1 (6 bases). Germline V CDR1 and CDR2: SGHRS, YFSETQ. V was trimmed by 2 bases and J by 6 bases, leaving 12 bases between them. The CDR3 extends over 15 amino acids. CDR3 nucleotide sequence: TGCGCCAGCAGCTTACGACGGGGGCGTAATTCACCCCTCCACCTT. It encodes CASSLRRGRNSPLHL.

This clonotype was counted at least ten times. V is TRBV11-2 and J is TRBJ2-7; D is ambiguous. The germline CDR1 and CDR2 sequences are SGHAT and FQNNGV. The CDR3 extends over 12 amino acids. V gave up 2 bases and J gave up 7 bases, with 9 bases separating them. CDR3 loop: CASSLIGPEQYF. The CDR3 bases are TGTGCCAGCAGCTTAATAGGGCCAGAGCAGTACTTC.

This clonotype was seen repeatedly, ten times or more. CDR3 region: CSAQAGGQETQYF. The CDR3 bases are TGCAGTGCTCAAGCGGGAGGGCAAGAGACCCAGTACTTC. The V and J genes are TRBV20-1 and TRBJ2-5, with 10 bases fitting TRBD2. The CDR3 has 13 amino acids. Unmatched junction bases numbered 2, after V lost 5 bases and J lost 2 bases. CDR1 and CDR2 from the germline V gene are DFQATT and SNEGSKA (reference sequence).

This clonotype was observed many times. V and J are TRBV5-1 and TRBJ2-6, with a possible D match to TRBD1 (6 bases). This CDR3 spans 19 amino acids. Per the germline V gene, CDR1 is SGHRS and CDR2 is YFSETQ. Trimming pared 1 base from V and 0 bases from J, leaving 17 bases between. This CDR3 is CASSLRGQGFISGANVLTF. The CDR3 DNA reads TGCGCCAGCAGCTTGAGGGGCCAGGGGTTTATCTCTGGGGCCAACGTCCTGACTTTC.

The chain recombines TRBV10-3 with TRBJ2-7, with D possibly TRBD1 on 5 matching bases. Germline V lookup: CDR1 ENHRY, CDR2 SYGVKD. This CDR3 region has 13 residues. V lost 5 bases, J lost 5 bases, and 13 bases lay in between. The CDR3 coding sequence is TGTGCCATCAGTCCAGGGAATGGGGACGAGCAGTACTTC. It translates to CAISPGNGDEQYF.